This TCR beta chain was documented in a study of response to subunit inactivated influenza vaccine. The CDR3 runs 16 residues. The junction had 4 bases not matched to a gene; V was cut back by 0 bases and J by 2 bases. The germline V gene has CDR1 SGHTA and CDR2 FQGNSA. TCRdb itself ran the RT-PCR reads through MiXCR, one entry per CDR3 protein. The data contain hundreds of thousands of distinct CDR3 sequences, 12% of them singletons. Regarding the study as a whole: Researchers suggested that each seasonal influenza vaccination recruits few new T cells.

This clonotype has a count of ten or more. Its antigen is still unknown. V and J are TRBV7-2 and TRBJ2-1; 7 bases line up with TRBD2. This receptor was taken from a man aged 50 to 59 who received an inactivated influenza vaccine. The specimen was PBMCs from blood, collected on the day of vaccination. The CDR3 loop is CASSLATTSAYNEQFF. CDR3 nucleotide sequence: TGTGCCAGCAGCTTAGCGACAACTAGCGCCTACAATGAGCAGTTCTTC.